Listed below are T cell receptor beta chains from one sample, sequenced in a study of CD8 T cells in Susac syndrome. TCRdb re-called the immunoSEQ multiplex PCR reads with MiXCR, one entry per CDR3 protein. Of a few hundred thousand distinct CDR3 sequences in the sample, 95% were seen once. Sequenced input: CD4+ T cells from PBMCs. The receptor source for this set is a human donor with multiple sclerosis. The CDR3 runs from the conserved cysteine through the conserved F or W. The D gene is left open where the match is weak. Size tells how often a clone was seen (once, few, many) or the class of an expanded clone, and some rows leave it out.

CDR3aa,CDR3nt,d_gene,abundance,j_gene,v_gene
CSVEGTDYEQYF,TGCAGCGTTGAAGGGACAGACTACGAGCAGTACTTC,-,-,TRBJ2-7,TRBV29-1
CASSSLDGQRRETQYF,TGTGCCAGCAGCTCTCTGGACGGTCAAAGACGGGAGACCCAGTACTTC,-,-,TRBJ2-5,TRBV7-9
CASRRALRETQYF,TGTGCCAGCAGGCGGGCCCTGCGGGAGACCCAGTACTTC,-,-,TRBJ2-5,TRBV27
CASSPSGGRDSPLHF,TGTGCCAGCAGCCCATCTGGAGGCCGGGATTCACCCCTCCACTTT,-,once,TRBJ1-6,TRBV7-9
CSAGSGTGTDTQYF,TGCAGTGCTGGCTCCGGGACAGGCACAGATACGCAGTATTTT,TRBD1,-,TRBJ2-3,TRBV20-1
CASILRPPAETQYF,TGTGCCAGCATACTCAGGCCCCCCGCGGAGACCCAGTACTTC,-,-,TRBJ2-5,TRBV12-3/TRBV12-4
CASSLAGRGGEQYF,TGTGCCAGCAGCCTAGCCGGCCGGGGTGGCGAGCAGTACTTC,-,-,TRBJ2-7,TRBV7-9
CSARVFNSQETQYF,TGCAGTGCTAGAGTGTTCAACAGCCAAGAGACCCAGTACTTC,-,-,TRBJ2-5,TRBV20-1
CASSTTEQGAYNSPLHF,TGTGCCAGTAGTACCACCGAACAGGGGGCATATAATTCACCCCTCCACTTT,TRBD1,-,TRBJ1-6,TRBV19
CASSVAGDSTDTQYF,TGTGCCAGCAGCGTAGCGGGGGACAGCACAGATACGCAGTATTTT,-,-,TRBJ2-3,TRBV9
CAWSVPGDTDTQYF,TGTGCCTGGAGTGTCCCAGGAGACACAGATACGCAGTATTTT,-,-,TRBJ2-3,TRBV30
CASSLGTAGGNQPQHF,TGTGCCAGCAGCTTAGGGACTGCGGGGGGAAATCAGCCCCAGCATTTT,-,once,TRBJ1-5,TRBV11-2
CASSDPTGSSYNEQFF,TGTGCCAGCAGTGACCCGACAGGGAGCTCCTACAATGAGCAGTTCTTC,TRBD1,-,TRBJ2-1,TRBV6-6
CSSTPGTGRDTQYF,TGCAGTTCGACTCCCGGGACAGGGAGAGATACGCAGTATTTT,TRBD1,-,TRBJ2-3,TRBV20-1
CSARIGNRVNGYTF,TGCAGTGCTAGAATTGGCAACAGGGTCAATGGCTACACCTTC,-,once,TRBJ1-2,TRBV20-1
CASSPLPGAVDNGYTF,TGTGCCAGCAGTCCACTCCCCGGGGCAGTGGATAATGGCTACACCTTC,-,-,TRBJ1-2,TRBV28
CASSPLGLGVEQFF,TGTGCCAGCAGTCCCTTGGGACTGGGGGTTGAGCAGTTCTTC,-,-,TRBJ2-1,TRBV5-6
CASSLTQTSSGANVLTF,TGCGCCAGCAGCTTGACCCAAACGTCCTCTGGGGCCAACGTCCTGACTTTC,-,-,TRBJ2-6,TRBV5-1
CASSPWLAGNNEQFF,TGCGCCAGCAGCCCCTGGCTAGCGGGGAACAATGAGCAGTTCTTC,TRBD2,-,TRBJ2-1,TRBV5-1
CAISDGAIGGSYEQYF,TGTGCCATCAGTGATGGGGCCATTGGGGGCTCCTACGAGCAGTACTTC,-,-,TRBJ2-7,TRBV10-3
CASSHGTSGGVYEQYF,TGCGCCAGCAGCCACGGGACTAGCGGGGGGGTCTACGAGCAGTACTTC,TRBD2,-,TRBJ2-7,TRBV5-1
CASSQYRSGQGNNEQFF,TGTGCCAGCAGCCAATACCGCTCGGGACAGGGGAACAATGAGCAGTTCTTC,TRBD1,-,TRBJ2-1,TRBV4-2
CSAVRDSTYEQYF,TGCAGTGCTGTCCGGGACTCCACCTACGAGCAGTACTTC,-,-,TRBJ2-7,TRBV20-1
CAWSHGTAGYGYTF,TGTGCCTGGAGCCACGGGACAGCGGGCTATGGCTACACCTTC,TRBD1,-,TRBJ1-2,TRBV30
CASSPYPSTNWSYNEQFF,TGTGCCAGCAGTCCCTACCCATCGACAAACTGGTCCTACAATGAGCAGTTCTTC,-,-,TRBJ2-1,TRBV27
CSAIALTGANVLTF,TGCAGTGCTATAGCCCTGACGGGGGCCAACGTCCTGACTTTC,-,-,TRBJ2-6,TRBV20-1
CASSQEESFSNEQFF,TGTGCCAGCAGCCAAGAGGAGAGTTTTAGCAATGAGCAGTTCTTC,-,-,TRBJ2-1,TRBV3-1
CASSSLSLGGEDEAFF,TGTGCCAGCAGTTCACTGAGCCTCGGGGGGGAAGATGAAGCTTTCTTT,-,-,TRBJ1-1,TRBV6-5
CASSSSPGQEYEQFF,TGTGCCAGCAGCTCCTCACCCGGACAGGAGTATGAGCAGTTCTTC,TRBD1,-,TRBJ2-1,TRBV5-6
CSVEVRKGPNSYNEQFF,TGCAGCGTTGAAGTTAGGAAGGGACCGAACTCCTACAATGAGCAGTTCTTC,-,-,TRBJ2-1,TRBV29-1
CAWSFAGAGTGELFF,TGTGCCTGGAGTTTCGCGGGGGCTGGGACCGGGGAGCTGTTTTTT,-,-,TRBJ2-2,TRBV30
CASSQDQRGTDTQYF,TGTGCCAGCAGCCAAGACCAGCGGGGCACAGATACGCAGTATTTT,-,-,TRBJ2-3,TRBV4-2
CASRRQTDTQYF,TGTGCCAGCCGCAGACAGACAGATACGCAGTATTTT,-,-,TRBJ2-3,TRBV7-2
CSASAWGTLNIQYF,TGCAGTGCTAGCGCGTGGGGGACCTTAAACATTCAGTACTTC,-,-,TRBJ2-4,TRBV20-1
CASSARETQYF,TGTGCCAGCAGTGCCCGAGAGACCCAGTACTTC,-,few,TRBJ2-5,TRBV6-5
CASSPQGRGNNEQFF,TGTGCCAGCAGCCCCCAGGGTCGTGGGAACAATGAGCAGTTCTTC,-,-,TRBJ2-1,TRBV3-1
CASSPRGGTGNTIYF,TGTGCCAGCTCACCAAGGGGGGGAACTGGAAACACCATATATTTT,-,-,TRBJ1-3,TRBV18
CSAGDRPDTQYF,TGCAGTGCTGGGGACAGGCCAGATACGCAGTATTTT,TRBD1,-,TRBJ2-3,TRBV20-1
CASSLTLAGQGTGELFF,TGTGCCAGCAGCCTGACCCTGGCGGGGCAGGGGACCGGGGAGCTGTTTTTT,-,-,TRBJ2-2,TRBV14
CASSPGQGFTNYGYTF,TGTGCCAGCTCCCCGGGACAGGGATTTACTAACTATGGCTACACCTTC,TRBD1,-,TRBJ1-2,TRBV18
CASTLQEQFF,TGTGCCAGCACCCTGCAGGAGCAGTTCTTC,-,-,TRBJ2-1,TRBV7-9